These 26 T cell receptor beta chains were all obtained from the same sample, sequenced in a study of T cell repertoires in cytomegalovirus infection. Each CDR3 protein is one row after TCRdb ran MiXCR on the reads. The sample records 640,000 or so distinct CDR3 sequences, around 32% being singletons. The antigens of these receptors remain unknown. The specimen comprised cultured PBMCs, sampled from culture after CMV antigen stimulation. These TCRs come from a human donor in good health (CMV status not recorded). Some clones in this sample may be carry-over from other donors' samples.

The chain uses TRBV5-4 and TRBJ2-6; no definite D call. Between the trimmed V and J ends, which lost 1 base and 0 bases, there was a span of 8 bases. Looked up from germline, CDR1 is SGHNT and CDR2 is YYREEE (reference sequence). The CDR3 is made up of 16 amino acids. The DNA for the CDR3 is TGTGCCAGCAGCTTGCTTCAGATCTCTGGGGCCAACGTCCTGACTTTC. It codes for CASSLLQISGANVLTF.

In its sample, this clonotype was seen a few times. The chain uses TRBV10-3 and TRBJ1-1; D perhaps matches TRBD1 (5 bases). CDR3 size: 14 residues. Per the germline V gene, CDR1 is ENHRY and CDR2 is SYGVKD. Trimming removed 3 bases from V and 6 bases from J, with 14 bases in between. The CDR3 reads CAISDLAGLAEAFF. In DNA form, the CDR3 reads TGTGCCATCAGTGACCTCGCGGGGCTGGCTGAAGCTTTCTTT.

This sequence joins TRBV7-9 and TRBJ1-4; D gene uncertain. Germline CDR1 is SEHNR and CDR2 is FQNEAQ (reference sequence). V lost 0 bases, J lost 8 bases, and 13 bases lay in between. This CDR3 is 15 amino acids long. CDR3 sequence: CASSLARSRGEKLFF. The CDR3 DNA is TGTGCCAGCAGCTTAGCGCGGTCCCGCGGGGAAAAACTGTTTTTT. Using reference TRBV7-9 and TRBJ1-4 for the parts outside the CDR3, the full variable domain is DTGVSQNPRHKITKRGQNVTFRCDPISEHNRLYWYRQTLGQGPEFLTYFQNEAQLEKSRLLSDRFSAERPKGSFSTLEIQRTEQGDSAMYLCASSLARSRGEKLFFGSGTQLSVL.

This clonotype was observed at least ten times. The chain carries TRBV7-6 and TRBJ1-6; no firm D call. This CDR3 is built from 13 residues. The V and J ends lost 5 bases and 7 bases respectively, with 9 bases between them. Germline CDR1 SGHVS, CDR2 FNYEAQ. CDR3 nucleotide sequence: TGTGCCAGCAGCCAGGACGGAAATTCACCCCTCCACTTT. It codes for CASSQDGNSPLHF.

This sequence joins TRBV12-3 or TRBV12-4 and TRBJ2-5, with D unclear. V was pared by 6 bases and J by 1 base, with 6 bases between. The CDR3 covers 12 residues. The CDR3: CASRRIQETQYF. The CDR3 nucleotides are TGTGCCAGCAGGCGGATCCAAGAGACCCAGTACTTC.

The V gene is TRBV18, the J gene TRBJ1-2; D ambiguous. The CDR3 is made up of 12 amino acids. V was trimmed by 2 bases and J by 8 bases, leaving 9 bases between them. Germline V lookup: CDR1 KGHSH, CDR2 LQKENI. CDR3 DNA: TGTGCCAGCTCACCAGACTTGGGGGGCTACACCTTC. Amino acid sequence: CASSPDLGGYTF. Full variable domain (missing parts from reference TRBV18 and TRBJ1-2): NAGVMQNPRHLVRRRGQEARLRCSPMKGHSHVYWYRQLPEEGLKFMVYLQKENIIDESGMPKERFSAEFPKEGPSILRIQQVVRGDSAAYFCASSPDLGGYTFGSGTRLTVV.

This clonotype showed up just a few times. The genes are TRBV12-5 and TRBJ1-2; possibly TRBD1 for D (5 bases). This CDR3 is built from 14 residues. With 4 bases removed from V and 10 bases from J, the gap between germline ends came to 19 bases. Per germline, CDR1 LGHNT and CDR2 FRNRAP. The CDR3 nucleotides are TGTGCTAGTGGTTCCGTTACTACGACAGTTCACTACACCTTC. Its protein product is CASGSVTTTVHYTF.

There are many counts of this clonotype. The genes are TRBV10-3 and TRBJ2-1; 11 bases align to TRBD2. CDR1 and CDR2 (germline): ENHRY, SYGVKD. Unmatched junction bases numbered 10, after V lost 6 bases and J lost 3 bases. This CDR3 contains 17 residues. CDR3 loop: CAISGTSGSRGYNEQFF. CDR3 coding DNA: TGTGCCATCAGCGGGACTAGCGGTAGTCGGGGCTACAATGAGCAGTTCTTC.

Only a few counts were recorded for this clonotype. V gene TRBV28 combines with J gene TRBJ2-3; 11 nucleotides align to TRBD2. This CDR3 has 15 amino acids. The V and J ends lost 3 bases and 8 bases, in that order; junction bases with no gene match: 7. Germline loops: CDR1 MDHEN, CDR2 SYDVKM. For the CDR3, the DNA is TGTGCCAGCAGTTTCGTCCTAGCGGGAGGCCCTACGCAGTATTTT. Protein sequence: CASSFVLAGGPTQYF.

J is TRBJ2-2 and V is TRBV12-3 or TRBV12-4; 14 nucleotides match TRBD2. The CDR3 spans 18 residues. The trim removed 3 bases at V and 5 bases at J, leaving 8 bases unmatched. The chain's CDR3 is CASSFTGLAGVGTGELFF. CDR3 DNA: TGTGCCAGCAGTTTCACGGGACTAGCGGGAGTGGGGACCGGGGAGCTGTTTTTT.

The sample holds many counts of this clonotype. This sequence joins TRBV7-2 and TRBJ1-6, with TRBD1 identical over 7 bases. Germline assignment: CDR1 SGHTA and CDR2 FQGNSA. The J segment lost 7 bases and the V segment lost 3 bases, leaving 3 bases of the junction unmatched. The CDR3 contains 14 residues. CDR3 DNA: TGTGCCAGCAGCTTGACAGGGATAAATTCACCCCTCCACTTT. Its protein product is CASSLTGINSPLHF.

The chain joins TRBV20-1 to TRBJ2-1; D gene uncertain. Trimming took 6 bases from V and 9 from J, leaving 12 bases between them. Germline V gives CDR1 DFQATT, CDR2 SNEGSKA (reference sequence). The CDR3 is 11 amino acids. DNA of the CDR3: TGCAGTGCCACCCTAAAGGGTGAGCAGTTCTTC. It yields the protein CSATLKGEQFF.

V and J are TRBV10-3 and TRBJ2-1, with TRBD1 as a possible D gene (5 bases). Per the germline V gene, CDR1 is ENHRY and CDR2 is SYGVKD. Trimming removed 10 bases from V and 2 bases from J, with 21 bases in between. The CDR3 loop spans 16 amino acids. CDR3 nucleotides: TGTGCCACCCTAAGCAGTAAGGGGTCCCCCTACAATGAGCAGTTCTTC. Residues: CATLSSKGSPYNEQFF.

A few counts support this clonotype. This chain connects TRBV7-8 to TRBJ2-3; 11 positions agree with TRBD2. Germline CDR1 SGHVS, CDR2 FQNEAQ. V shed 5 bases and J 3 bases; nucleotides not matched to a gene: 4. There are 15 residues in the CDR3. This chain's CDR3 is CASSAGTSGTDTQYF. The CDR3 coding sequence is TGTGCCAGCAGCGCCGGGACTAGCGGTACAGATACGCAGTATTTT.

This clonotype has more than one count but fewer than ten. The V and J genes are TRBV4-1 and TRBJ1-2; D is perhaps TRBD1 (5 bases). CDR1 is MGHRA and CDR2 is YSYEKL in the germline V gene. The CDR3 runs 21 residues. The V end lost 0 bases, the J end lost 1 base, and 27 bases lay between the germline ends. The CDR3, as DNA: TGCGCCAGCAGCCAAGATAATGTGGCAGGGTATACCAACGAGCTTAACTATGGCTACACCTTC. As protein: CASSQDNVAGYTNELNYGYTF.

In its sample, this clonotype was seen a few times. V and J are TRBV28 and TRBJ2-1; D ambiguous. Trimming pared 8 bases from V and 6 bases from J, leaving 20 bases between. Germline loops: CDR1 MDHEN, CDR2 SYDVKM. CDR3 length equals 15 residues. The CDR3: CASANNGQVGNEQFF. The DNA of the CDR3 is TGTGCCAGCGCTAACAACGGGCAGGTTGGCAATGAGCAGTTCTTC.

The rearrangement links TRBV5-1 to TRBJ2-3, with TRBD2 as a possible D gene (6 bases). V was shortened by 0 bases and J by 0 bases, with 11 bases between the two germline ends. The CDR3 is 16 residues long. Germline CDR1 reads SGHRS; CDR2 reads YFSETQ. This chain's CDR3 is CASSLEGGLSTDTQYF. In nucleotides, the CDR3 is TGCGCCAGCAGCTTGGAGGGCGGACTAAGCACAGATACGCAGTATTTT.

V is TRBV19 and J is TRBJ1-5; 9 bases align to TRBD1. In germline, CDR1 is LNHDA, CDR2 SQIVND (reference sequence). The CDR3 sequence is 13 residues long. Trimming took 10 bases from V and 7 from J; bases not matched to a gene: 8. CDR3 bases: TGTGCCACCGACGTGGGACAGGGACAGCCCCAGCATTTT. It codes for CATDVGQGQPQHF.

The V call is TRBV7-2, the J call TRBJ2-1; a weak D match, TRBD2 (5 bases). The CDR3 spans 14 residues. Germline loops: CDR1 SGHTA, CDR2 FQGNSA. Trimming removed 1 base at V and 8 bases at J, with 12 bases between. In nucleotides, the CDR3 is TGTGCCAGCAGCTTAGTCCCGGGGTTGGATGAGCAGTTCTTC. Translated, it gives CASSLVPGLDEQFF.

The CDR3 nucleotides read TGTGCCAGTAGTAGGCGACGGGGGGGCACAGATACGCAGTATTTT. Its translation: CASSRRRGGTDTQYF. The V call is TRBV19, the J call TRBJ2-3; TRBD2 aligns across 7 bases. The CDR3 totals 15 residues. V shed 4 bases, J shed 1 base, and the junction held 5 bases outside the gene matches. Per the germline V gene, CDR1 is LNHDA and CDR2 is SQIVND (reference sequence).

The gene calls are TRBV2 and TRBJ2-7; tentative D call: TRBD1 (5 bases). This CDR3 comprises 14 residues. The V end was cut by 0 bases, the J end by 5 bases, with 11 bases between. The V gene's germline CDR1 is SNHLY and CDR2 FYNNEI. CDR3 nucleotides: TGTGCCAGCAGTGAAGCGGGGCCCCCCCACGAGCAGTACTTC. It codes for CASSEAGPPHEQYF.

The table lists this clonotype with a few counts. The CDR3 DNA reads TGCAGTGCCCCAGCTACCACAGGGGATGGCTACACCTTC. This codes for CSAPATTGDGYTF. The chain joins TRBV20-1 to TRBJ1-2; 7 bases line up with TRBD1. The CDR3 is 13 residues long. The ends lost 6 bases at V and 6 bases at J; junction bases unmatched: 10. In germline, CDR1 is DFQATT, CDR2 SNEGSKA (reference sequence).

This clonotype has only a few counts. V and J are TRBV18 and TRBJ2-7; D is undetermined. This CDR3 comprises 15 residues. The germline V gene has CDR1 KGHSH and CDR2 LQKENI. V was shortened by 0 bases and J by 3 bases, with 12 bases between the two germline ends. CDR3 loop: CASSPPGLDYYEQYF. As DNA, the CDR3 is TGTGCCAGCTCACCACCAGGGCTAGATTACTACGAGCAGTACTTC.

This sequence joins TRBV19 and TRBJ2-2, with 7 bases that match TRBD1. CDR3 length: 14 amino acids. V shed 5 bases, J shed 5 bases, and the junction held 5 bases outside the gene matches. The germline V gene has CDR1 LNHDA and CDR2 SQIVND (reference sequence). CDR3 in amino acids: CASSRTGGTGELFF. The DNA of the CDR3 is TGTGCCAGTAGTCGGACAGGTGGAACCGGGGAGCTGTTTTTT.

This rearrangement joins TRBV5-1 to TRBJ1-5; D remains ambiguous. The V end lost 0 bases, the J end lost 3 bases, and 16 bases lay between the germline ends. Germline V lookup: CDR1 SGHRS, CDR2 YFSETQ. The CDR3 covers 17 residues. The DNA for the CDR3 is TGCGCCAGCAGCTTGGGAAGGCGCCGGATAAACAATCAGCCCCAGCATTTT. It translates to CASSLGRRRINNQPQHF.

This chain joins TRBV20-1 and TRBJ1-1; a weak D match, TRBD1 (6 bases). Germline values: CDR1 DFQATT, CDR2 SNEGSKA (reference sequence). CDR3 size: 14 residues. The V gene lost 3 bases and the J gene lost 4 bases, with 15 bases spanning the gap. CDR3 coding DNA: TGCAGTGCTAGGGAGGTCGCCAGGGGCACTGAAGCTTTCTTT. This translates into CSAREVARGTEAFF.